These 23 T cell receptor beta chains were sequenced from one sample in a study of naive CD8 T cells in extremely preterm neonates. The method was immunoSEQ multiplex PCR; TCRdb's version includes in-frame clones alone and lacks a portion of them. The sample includes a few thousand clones, 97% of them seen just once. Deliveries were elective term cesareans at roughly 37-43 weeks, with no labor or membrane rupture. What was sequenced was naive CD8+ T cells from cord blood. The source is a newborn in good health.

The rearrangement joins TRBV19 to TRBJ1-1; D ambiguous. V lost 1 base and J lost 3, with 6 bases in between. This CDR3 is built from 13 residues. Germline values: CDR1 LNHDA, CDR2 SQIVND (reference sequence). CDR3 region: CASSIAGYTEAFF. For the CDR3, the DNA is TGTGCCAGTAGTATAGCGGGTTACACTGAAGCTTTCTTT.

The genes are TRBV9 and TRBJ1-2; a possible D gene is TRBD1 (6 bases). Germline CDR1 reads SGDLS; CDR2 reads YYNGEE. Trimming left V 2 bases short and J 3 bases short, with 8 bases between. The CDR3 spans 13 residues. In nucleotides, the CDR3 is TGTGCCAGCAGCGTGAACAGGGACTATGGCTACACCTTC. Protein product: CASSVNRDYGYTF.

This sequence joins TRBV7-8 and TRBJ1-2; 7 nucleotides align to TRBD1. Germline V gene lookup returns CDR1 SGHVS and CDR2 FQNEAQ. V shed 5 bases, J shed 10 bases, and the junction held 7 bases outside the gene matches. CDR3 length equals 12 residues. The CDR3 bases are TGTGCCAGCAGCGACAGGGCAGTGGACTACACCTTC. It yields the protein CASSDRAVDYTF.

This sequence joins TRBV19 and TRBJ2-3, with TRBD2 identical over 9 bases. With 5 bases clipped from V and 0 bases from J, the junction kept 12 bases outside the gene matches. The CDR3 length is 18 residues. Germline CDR1 reads LNHDA; CDR2 reads SQIVND (reference sequence). Here the CDR3 reads CASSPHRVAGESTDTQYF. Here the CDR3 DNA reads TGTGCCAGTAGTCCTCACCGGGTAGCGGGGGAGAGCACAGATACGCAGTATTTT. Based on the CDR3 plus reference TRBV19 and TRBJ2-3, the full variable domain is DGGITQSPKYLFRKEGQNVTLSCEQNLNHDAMYWYRQDPGQGLRLIYYSQIVNDFQKGDIAEGYSVSREKKESFPLTVTSAQKNPTAFYLCASSPHRVAGESTDTQYFGPGTRLTVL.

V usage is TRBV25-1 and J usage is TRBJ2-7; 10 bases are shared with TRBD1. The CDR3 length is 15 residues. V lost 3 bases to trimming and J lost 6 bases; unmatched junction nucleotides: 8. Germline loops: CDR1 MGHDK, CDR2 SYGVNS. The DNA of the CDR3 is TGTGCCAGCAGTGATGACAGGGGGCTGGAGAGCGAGCAGTACTTC. Translation gives CASSDDRGLESEQYF.

This sequence joins TRBV13 and TRBJ1-4, with D perhaps TRBD1 (5 bases). Per the germline V gene, CDR1 is PRHDT and CDR2 is FYEKMQ (reference sequence). V lost 0 bases and J lost 5, with 10 bases in between. This CDR3 is built from 15 residues. CDR3 sequence reads: CASSLGPGSNEKLFF. CDR3 DNA: TGTGCCAGCAGCTTAGGCCCAGGGTCAAATGAAAAACTGTTTTTT.

The chain recombines TRBV5-4 with TRBJ2-3; 9 bases align to TRBD2. V was clipped by 5 bases and J by 4 bases; unmatched bases: 8. Germline CDR1 reads SGHNT; CDR2 reads YYREEE (reference sequence). This CDR3 has 15 residues. CDR3 protein: CASRAAGGLSDTQYF. CDR3 DNA sequence: TGTGCCAGCAGGGCAGCGGGGGGTCTCTCAGATACGCAGTATTTT.

The chain uses TRBV19 and TRBJ2-3; 7 bases are a match to TRBD2. CDR1 and CDR2 from the germline V gene are LNHDA and SQIVND (reference sequence). V shed 3 bases and J 1 base; nucleotides not matched to a gene: 4. The CDR3 runs 15 residues. The chain's CDR3 is CASSMLLAGTDTQYF. Here the CDR3 DNA reads TGTGCCAGTAGTATGCTGCTAGCGGGCACAGATACGCAGTATTTT.

This sequence joins TRBV5-6 and TRBJ1-3; TRBD1 agrees at 7 bases. Trimming cost V 1 base and J 2 bases; bases outside gene matches: 0. This CDR3 spans 14 amino acids. The germline V gene encodes CDR1 SGHDT and CDR2 YYEEEE. CDR3 region: CASSLQGAGNTIYF. The CDR3 nucleotides are TGTGCCAGCAGCTTGCAGGGGGCTGGAAACACCATATATTTT.

This clone was observed once. The V gene is TRBV30, the J gene TRBJ1-5; no clear D gene. Germline-derived CDR1 and CDR2 are GTSNPN and SVGIG (reference sequence). This CDR3 has 13 amino acids. The V gene lost 0 bases and the J gene lost 4 bases, with 7 bases spanning the gap. CDR3 sequence (DNA): TGTGCCTGGAGTGTCACAGTTAATCAGCCCCAGCATTTT. This codes for CAWSVTVNQPQHF.

The chain recombines TRBV6-5 with TRBJ2-2, with TRBD2 as a possible D gene (6 bases). Trimming shortened V by 4 bases and J by 3 bases, and 12 bases separated the two germline ends. The CDR3 extends over 15 amino acids. Germline values: CDR1 MNHEY, CDR2 SVGAGI. Written as DNA, the CDR3 is TGTGCCAGCAGTTCGGAGGGTGGAGACACCGGGGAGCTGTTTTTT. It codes for CASSSEGGDTGELFF.

The V call is TRBV15, the J call TRBJ1-3; tentative D call: TRBD1 (6 bases). The V end was cut by 6 bases, the J end by 1 base, with 10 bases between. In germline, CDR1 is LNHNV, CDR2 YYDKDF (reference sequence). CDR3 length: 14 residues. The CDR3 region is CATSRDTSGNTIYF. The CDR3 region has the DNA TGTGCCACCAGTAGGGACACTTCTGGAAACACCATATATTTT.

The genes are TRBV27 and TRBJ2-3; 11 positions agree with TRBD2. Germline V gene lookup returns CDR1 MNHEY and CDR2 SMNVEV (reference sequence). After removal of 7 bases from V and 6 bases from J, the junction contained 12 bases not matched to a gene. This CDR3 has 16 residues. The CDR3 DNA follows: TGTGCCAGCAACACTCTTAGCGGGGGGGCCAGTGATACGCAGTATTTT. Its protein is CASNTLSGGASDTQYF.

The V gene is TRBV5-1, the J gene TRBJ2-3; TRBD2 agrees at 9 bases. The length of the CDR3 is 15 residues. V lost 4 bases and J lost 4; bases outside the gene matches: 7. Germline values: CDR1 SGHRS, CDR2 YFSETQ. In nucleotides, the CDR3 is TGCGCCAGCAGCCGCCGCGGGGGGGCCGCAGATACGCAGTATTTT. This gives the protein CASSRRGGAADTQYF.

The chain joins TRBV5-3 to TRBJ1-6, with 10 bases fitting TRBD1. TRBV5-3 is given ORF status, its function remaining uncertain. The V segment lost 0 bases and the J segment 4 bases; nucleotides outside the gene matches: 7. The CDR3 sequence is 18 residues long. The CDR3 spells CARSLARQGAKYNSPLHF. Here the CDR3 DNA reads TGTGCCAGAAGCTTGGCCAGACAGGGGGCGAAGTATAATTCACCCCTCCACTTT.

This clone has only a few counts. The rearrangement joins TRBV14 to TRBJ2-7, with 8 bases identical to TRBD1. The trim removed 6 bases at V and 2 bases at J, leaving 6 bases unmatched. Germline V gene data show CDR1 as SGHDN and CDR2 as FVKESK. The CDR3 has 14 amino acids. The CDR3 nucleotides are TGTGCCAGCAGTCCCGGACAGGGTCCCTACGAGCAGTACTTC. Its translation is CASSPGQGPYEQYF.

The V and J genes are TRBV4-3 and TRBJ2-7; 7 nucleotides line up with TRBD1. The germline CDR1 and CDR2 sequences are LGHNA and YSLEER. The J segment lost 6 bases and the V segment lost 0 bases, leaving 11 bases of the junction unmatched. The CDR3 is made up of 16 amino acids. The CDR3 DNA reads as TGCGCCAGCAGCCAAGATTTAATGGGGACAGCTTCCGAGCAGTACTTC. Its translation: CASSQDLMGTASEQYF.

This rearrangement joins TRBV21-1 to TRBJ2-5; the table's D call, TRBD2, was not checked against the DNA. TRBV21-1 corresponds to a pseudogene. CDR3 length: 13 amino acids. CDR3 DNA: TGTGCCAGCAGCATTAGTAAAGAAGAGACCCAGTACTTC. This codes for CASSISKEETQYF.

The chain couples TRBV19 to TRBJ1-1; TRBD1 is a possible D gene (5 bases). Trimming left V 6 bases short and J 8 bases short, with 16 bases between. Germline loops: CDR1 LNHDA, CDR2 SQIVND (reference sequence). The CDR3 contains 13 residues. The CDR3 coding sequence is TGTGCCAGTAGCCTTTGGGGCGGGGAAGAAGCTTTCTTT. Translated: CASSLWGGEEAFF.

This sequence joins TRBV5-4 and TRBJ2-3; no definite D call. Germline CDR1 reads SGHNT; CDR2 reads YYREEE (reference sequence). The CDR3 sequence is 13 residues long. The V end lost 6 bases, the J end lost 3 bases, and 11 bases lay between the germline ends. Written as DNA, the CDR3 is TGTGCCAGCATCGGCAGGCTGACAGATACGCAGTATTTT. It translates to CASIGRLTDTQYF.

This clone has a single count. This chain links TRBV10-3 with TRBJ1-3; perhaps TRBD1 as D (6 bases). Per the germline V gene, CDR1 is ENHRY and CDR2 is SYGVKD. This CDR3 region has 13 residues. The germline V and J ends were trimmed by 9 bases and 0 bases, with 9 bases remaining between them. CDR3 DNA: TGTGCCATTTTGGACAGCTCTGGAAACACCATATATTTT. This translates into CAILDSSGNTIYF.

The V call is TRBV4-3, the J call TRBJ2-3; 7 nucleotides line up with TRBD1. V shed 0 bases and J 3 bases; nucleotides not matched to a gene: 9. CDR3 length: 17 residues. CDR1 is LGHNA, CDR2 YSLEER, per germline. This CDR3 is CASSQDSGRGLTDTQYF. As DNA, the CDR3 is TGCGCCAGCAGCCAAGATAGTGGTAGGGGGCTAACAGATACGCAGTATTTT.

The gene calls are TRBV18 and TRBJ2-1; D is perhaps TRBD2 (6 bases). Between the trimmed V and J ends, which lost 3 bases and 2 bases, there was a span of 14 bases. The CDR3 runs to 16 residues. Germline assignment: CDR1 KGHSH and CDR2 LQKENI. The CDR3 loop is CASSPVGTDPYNEQFF. CDR3 bases: TGTGCCAGCTCACCGGTAGGGACTGACCCCTACAATGAGCAGTTCTTC.